This T cell receptor (beta chain) was identified in a study of T cells in Graves' hyperthyroidism and ophthalmopathy. Trimming removed 0 bases at V and 0 bases at J, with 12 bases between. Germline V gives CDR1 MGHRA, CDR2 YSYEKL. CDR3 size: 16 residues. The CDR3 regions of TCR beta were amplified from RNA transcripts. HTBI primers were employed in a first-round RT-PCR of the TCR CDR3. One entry per CDR3 protein, called by TCRdb with MiXCR from the multiplex PCR reads. The sample records 500,000 or so distinct CDR3 sequences, over 15% being singletons. The specimen sequenced was blood. The chain recombines TRBV4-1 with TRBJ2-7; D is undetermined. The clonotype comes from a young woman with Graves' ophthalmopathy. The CDR3 protein is CASSQDQQGLSYEQYF. The DNA of the CDR3 is TGCGCCAGCAGCCAAGATCAGCAAGGGCTCTCCTACGAGCAGTACTTC.